This entry is about one T cell receptor (beta chain). With 9 bases removed from V and 3 bases from J, the gap between germline ends came to 19 bases. Germline CDR1 reads LNHDA; CDR2 reads SQIVND (reference sequence). The CDR3 has 15 residues. This entry belongs to a study of T cell changes during pregnancy in multiple sclerosis. The table came from immunoSEQ multiplex PCR; TCRdb's copy has only in-frame clones and leaves some out. This table has over 80,000 clones, around 95% appearing once. The specimen was peripheral blood, collected in the third trimester of pregnancy. The rearrangement links TRBV19 to TRBJ2-3, with D hard to call. This receptor was obtained from a female donor in good health, enrolled as a control in a pregnancy study. The CDR3, as DNA: TGTGCCAGCGCAAGTCCACTGGGCACGACAGATACGCAGTATTTT. Translation gives CASASPLGTTDTQYF. Complete variable domain (other parts from reference TRBV19 and TRBJ2-3): DGGITQSPKYLFRKEGQNVTLSCEQNLNHDAMYWYRQDPGQGLRLIYYSQIVNDFQKGDIAEGYSVSREKKESFPLTVTSAQKNPTAFYLCASASPLGTTDTQYFGPGTRLTVL.